The rows below give T cell receptor beta chains drawn from one sample of a study of CD8+CD57+ T cells in acquired aplastic anemia. TCRdb itself ran the reads through MiXCR, one entry per CDR3 protein. Here the sample spans around 180,000 distinct CDR3 sequences, about three fifths being singletons. The sample consisted of sorted CD4+, CD8+, or CD8+CD57+ T cells (not recorded which) from PBMCs. Receptors originate from a human donor in good health. The CDR3 runs from the conserved cysteine through the conserved F or W.

v_call | cdr3_aa
TRBV2 | CASTPGGRSQPQHF
TRBV29-1 | CSVEDKGRGYGYTF
TRBV7-4 | CASSQNIGTGNTEAFF
TRBV7-4 | CASSQVSGGYEQYF
TRBV19 | CASSIQNSNQPQHF
TRBV7-6 | CASSLAYQETQYF
TRBV2 | CASGQRRGDTQYF
TRBV7-9 | CAGLSGSGEQFF
TRBV29-1 | CSVERTANTEAFF
TRBV7-9 | CASSYNTNTEAFF
TRBV7-3 | CASSLGQGANNEQFF
TRBV12-3/TRBV12-4 | CASSLELAGYNEQFF
TRBV9 | CASSVGSISGNTIYF
TRBV5-1 | CASSVTSSWGSEQYF
TRBV4-2 | CASSQGIGPTYEQYF
TRBV12-3/TRBV12-4 | CATTTSASSYNEQFF
TRBV15 | CATSRDQRGLQETQYF
TRBV19 | CASSMLGNSNQPQHF
TRBV5-1 | CASRGENTGELFF
TRBV15 | CATTSTPGQGLGGSNQPQHF
TRBV7-9 | CASSWGQRNTEAFF
TRBV25-1 | CASSFGLAGDYEQYF
TRBV11-1 | CASSLALSGNYEQYF
TRBV7-3 | CASSLTPNNSPLHF
TRBV7-9 | CASSADPYEQYF
TRBV19 | CASSIFAGVAGNEQFF
TRBV7-2 | CASSLGAGGNGYTF
TRBV7-2 | CASSFNREVEQFF
TRBV2 | CAARGEGNTEAFF
TRBV9 | CASSGGSLQETQYF
TRBV15 | CATSGGPGTFNEQFF
TRBV20-1 | CSARAPGVSYNEQFF
TRBV7-2 | CASSEASEQYF
TRBV25-1 | CASSQTRLKGADTQYF
TRBV7-8 | CASSRGTVDQPQHF
TRBV7-2 | CASSRTSGDITDTQYF
TRBV7-9 | CASSLRTSADGYTF
TRBV5-6 | CASTGGFGLYGYTF
TRBV19 | CASSSQTSGSAGELFF
TRBV24-1 | CATSDHRGRLSTDTQYF
TRBV2 | CASTGFRATDTQYF
TRBV11-3 | CASSARDTYNEQFF
TRBV15 | CATRPGWKQGNTEAFF
TRBV19 | CASSSDSQNEQYF
TRBV14 | CASSLGRWVYNEQFF
TRBV30 | CAWSASLYNEQFF
TRBV7-9 | CASSLESWTNTDTQYF
TRBV6-5 | CATQGAHSGNTIYF
TRBV10-3 | CAIIGAGPTEAFF
TRBV6-6 | CASSYLGTGTYEQYF
TRBV24-1 | CATSDLSVRGNNEQFF
TRBV4-3 | CASSQDRASEQYF
TRBV15 | CASSLATGPLDTQYF
TRBV7-3 | CASSDSGLAGREQFF